This TCR beta chain originates from a study of T cell repertoires in cytomegalovirus infection. Whole-study context: It was the public TCR beta signatures that indicated both CMV infection and matching HLA type.

The CDR3 runs 13 residues. Trimming left V 4 bases short and J 2 bases short, with 9 bases between. The germline gives CDR1 SGHTA, CDR2 FQGNSA. This clonotype was seen repeatedly, ten times or more. The antigen is not known. One entry per CDR3 protein, called by TCRdb with MiXCR from the reads. The sample contains approximately 300,000 distinct CDR3 sequences, approximately 25% of which appear only once. The starting material was cultured PBMCs, obtained from culture after CMV antigen stimulation. This sequence joins TRBV7-2 and TRBJ2-7; weak D call: TRBD2 (5 bases). This TCR derives from a human donor in good health (CMV status not recorded). Some clones in this sample may be carry-over from other donors' samples. In nucleotides, the CDR3 is TGTGCCAGCAGCTACTCAGCGGCCTACGAGCAGTACGTC. This translates into CASSYSAAYEQYV.